This T cell receptor beta chain originates from a study of cytotoxic CD8 clonotypes in ibrutinib-treated CLL. The CDR3 runs 15 residues. Per germline, CDR1 SGHVS and CDR2 FQNEAQ. Trimming removed 6 bases at V and 4 bases at J, with 16 bases between. Profiled with immunoSEQ multiplex PCR; TCRdb holds only in-frame clones, not every one. This sample has fewer than 300,000 clones, with roughly 76% found just once. The chain joins TRBV7-8 to TRBJ2-1; maybe TRBD1 (5 bases). The receptor was isolated from a human donor with chronic lymphocytic leukemia. The sample consisted of PBMCs, taken at disease progression, from a patient treated with ibrutinib. The CDR3 reads CASRKTGPRYNEQFF. The CDR3 nucleotides read TGTGCCAGCAGGAAAACAGGTCCGAGGTACAATGAGCAGTTCTTC.